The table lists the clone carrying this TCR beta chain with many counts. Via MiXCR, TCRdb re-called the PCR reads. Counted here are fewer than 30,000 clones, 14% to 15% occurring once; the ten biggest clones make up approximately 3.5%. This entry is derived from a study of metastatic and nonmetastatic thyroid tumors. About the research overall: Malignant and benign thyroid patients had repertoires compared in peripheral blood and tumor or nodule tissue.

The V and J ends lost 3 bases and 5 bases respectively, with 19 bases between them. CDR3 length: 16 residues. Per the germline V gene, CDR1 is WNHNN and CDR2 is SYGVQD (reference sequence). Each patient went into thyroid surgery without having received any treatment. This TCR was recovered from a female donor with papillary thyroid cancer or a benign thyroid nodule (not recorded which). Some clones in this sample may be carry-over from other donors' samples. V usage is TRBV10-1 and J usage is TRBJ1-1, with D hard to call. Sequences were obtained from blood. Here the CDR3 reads CASSESRGGVRTEAFF. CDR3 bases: TGCGCCAGCAGTGAATCACGCGGCGGGGTAAGGACTGAAGCTTTCTTT.